The 17 T cell receptor beta chains given below trace back to one sample, sequenced in a study of control samples from healthy donors and cancer patients. The data were produced by immunoSEQ multiplex PCR, yet TCRdb's version contains in-frame clones alone and is incomplete. This table has approximately 100,000 clones, roughly 89% appearing once. The source material was blood. The receptors were gathered from a man aged 25-45 years in good health.

CDR3 protein: CASSRGGVGNTIYF. The CDR3 DNA sequence: TGTGCCAGCAGTCGCGGGGGGGTCGGAAACACCATATATTTT. The chain couples TRBV27 to TRBJ1-3; D possibly corresponds to TRBD1 (5 bases). The CDR3 is 14 residues long. Per germline, CDR1 MNHEY and CDR2 SMNVEV (reference sequence). The V end lost 5 bases, the J end lost 4 bases, and 12 bases lay between the germline ends.

V and J are TRBV7-9 and TRBJ1-3; D is unclear. The germline V and J ends were trimmed by 0 bases and 4 bases, with 4 bases remaining between them. The CDR3 sequence is 13 residues long. Germline lookup yields CDR1 SEHNR and CDR2 FQNEAQ (reference sequence). The CDR3 DNA sequence: TGTGCCAGCAGCTTAGCAGTGGGAAACACCATATATTTT. Its protein is CASSLAVGNTIYF.

This clone was counted a single time. The chain has TRBV3-1 (or the pseudogene TRBV3-2) and TRBJ1-4; the D gene is possibly TRBD1 (6 bases). CDR1 is LGHDT, CDR2 YNNKEL, per germline (reference sequence). The V end was cut by 0 bases, the J end by 5 bases, with 19 bases between. The CDR3 is 18 residues long. The CDR3 nucleotides are TGTGCCAGCAGCCAAGATCAAGTACTGGGGGGCACCAATGAAAAACTGTTTTTT. It encodes CASSQDQVLGGTNEKLFF.

The genes are TRBV19 and TRBJ2-7; unclear D gene. The germline CDR1 and CDR2 sequences are LNHDA and SQIVND (reference sequence). V lost 5 bases and J 0 bases, leaving 8 bases between the germline ends. The CDR3 spans 13 residues. The CDR3 reads CASSPSISYEQYF. CDR3 sequence (DNA): TGTGCCAGTAGTCCGTCCATCTCCTACGAGCAGTACTTC.

V gene TRBV5-1 combines with J gene TRBJ1-2; maybe TRBD1 (6 bases). This CDR3 spans 14 amino acids. The ends were cut back, 1 base at V and 2 bases at J, with 9 bases in the middle. CDR1 and CDR2 (germline): SGHRS, YFSETQ. The DNA of the CDR3 is TGCGCCAGCAGCTTGCAGGACAGCAACTATGGCTACACCTTC. It is translated as CASSLQDSNYGYTF.

The rearrangement uses TRBV5-6 and TRBJ2-1, with D possibly TRBD1 on 6 matching bases. The CDR3 covers 15 residues. V lost 4 bases to trimming and J lost 5 bases, with 16 bases between them. Germline CDR1 is SGHDT and CDR2 is YYEEEE. Here the CDR3 DNA reads TGTGCCAGCAGCCGAGGGCGACAGGATCACAATGAGCAGTTCTTC. Translating gives CASSRGRQDHNEQFF.

The V call is TRBV18, the J call TRBJ1-1, with TRBD1 matching over 10 bases. The CDR3 sequence is 17 residues long. Germline V gives CDR1 KGHSH, CDR2 LQKENI. The V gene end was trimmed by 2 bases and the J gene end by 0 bases; junction bases not matched to a gene: 6. The CDR3 DNA sequence: TGTGCCAGCTCACCATCGACAGGGGGCCGGATGAACACTGAAGCTTTCTTT. Translating gives CASSPSTGGRMNTEAFF.

The gene calls are TRBV18 and TRBJ1-2; TRBD1 agrees at 8 bases. The trim removed 3 bases at V and 3 bases at J, leaving 9 bases unmatched. CDR3 length equals 16 residues. CDR1 and CDR2 from the germline V gene are KGHSH and LQKENI. This chain's CDR3 is CASSPIQGARDYGYTF. The CDR3 nucleotides are TGTGCCAGCTCACCTATCCAGGGGGCGCGGGACTATGGCTACACCTTC.

V usage is TRBV28 and J usage is TRBJ2-7; no reliable D call. Germline CDR1 MDHEN, CDR2 SYDVKM. CDR3 length equals 13 residues. The V and J ends lost 4 bases and 5 bases respectively, with 12 bases between them. The DNA for the CDR3 is TGTGCCAGCAGTTCCGTTGGCGTCCACGAGCAGTACTTC. Translation gives CASSSVGVHEQYF.

This chain joins TRBV7-9 and TRBJ1-1; a possible D gene is TRBD1 (5 bases). CDR1 is SEHNR, CDR2 FQNEAQ, per germline (reference sequence). Trimming took off 2 bases at V and 3 bases at J, with 10 bases between the two ends. The CDR3 runs 14 residues. The DNA for the CDR3 is TGTGCCAGCAGCTTACAGGGTGGCCACACTGAAGCTTTCTTT. Protein sequence: CASSLQGGHTEAFF.

The V and J genes are TRBV7-9 and TRBJ1-2; a possible D gene is TRBD1 (5 bases). The V end was cut by 7 bases, the J end by 2 bases, with 11 bases between. Germline values: CDR1 SEHNR, CDR2 FQNEAQ (reference sequence). The CDR3 is 13 residues long. The CDR3 loop reads CASTAGVNYGYTF. The CDR3 DNA sequence: TGTGCCAGCACGGCGGGGGTCAACTATGGCTACACCTTC.

This chain links TRBV5-6 with TRBJ1-2, with D possibly being TRBD1 (5 bases). This CDR3 contains 13 residues. Looked up from germline, CDR1 is SGHDT and CDR2 is YYEEEE. Trimming took off 3 bases at V and 6 bases at J, with 12 bases between the two ends. The CDR3 sequence is CASSSGPGHGYTF. The CDR3 DNA reads as TGTGCCAGCAGCTCAGGCCCGGGGCATGGCTACACCTTC.

The sample holds one count of this clone. The rearrangement links TRBV9 to TRBJ1-4, with a weak D call TRBD1 (5 bases). The V and J ends lost 3 bases and 0 bases respectively, with 12 bases between them. The CDR3 has 16 residues. Per germline, CDR1 SGDLS and CDR2 YYNGEE. Here the CDR3 DNA reads TGTGCCAGCAGCGCGACACAGGCCCCAACTAATGAAAAACTGTTTTTT. Its translation: CASSATQAPTNEKLFF.

The J gene is TRBJ2-3, the V gene TRBV7-3, with 7 bases that match TRBD1. V was pared by 4 bases and J by 2 bases, with 6 bases of the junction left unmatched. CDR1 and CDR2 (germline): SGHTA, FQGTGA. The CDR3 consists of 15 residues. The CDR3 loop is CASSSGQTSTDTQYF. CDR3 coding DNA: TGTGCCAGCAGCTCGGGACAGACTTCCACAGATACGCAGTATTTT. Variable domain in full (rest from reference TRBV7-3 and TRBJ2-3): GAGVSQTPSNKVTEKGKYVELRCDPISGHTALYWYRQSLGQGPEFLIYFQGTGAADDSGLPNDRFFAVRPEGSVSTLKIQRTERGDSAVYLCASSSGQTSTDTQYFGPGTRLTVL.

V is TRBV6-2 or TRBV6-3 and J is TRBJ2-5, with TRBD1 as a possible D gene (7 bases). CDR3 size: 14 residues. CDR1 is MNHEY and CDR2 is SVGEGT in the germline V gene. Deletions cut 6 bases from V and 5 bases from J, with 16 bases between. As DNA, the CDR3 is TGTGCCAGCAGCAGGGGGGTCGGTTTCGAGACCCAGTACTTC. It codes for CASSRGVGFETQYF.

The chain couples TRBV6-5 to TRBJ1-4; tentatively, D is TRBD1 (5 bases). This CDR3 spans 15 amino acids. The germline V and J ends were trimmed by 1 base and 6 bases, with 12 bases remaining between them. The V gene's germline CDR1 is MNHEY and CDR2 SVGAGI. The CDR3 DNA follows: TGTGCCAGCAGTTACTTGGGGGAGGGCGATGAAAAACTGTTTTTT. It specifies CASSYLGEGDEKLFF.

A single count supports this clone. The chain carries TRBV7-9 and TRBJ1-5; D is unclear. Germline CDR1 is SEHNR and CDR2 is FQNEAQ (reference sequence). This CDR3 has 15 amino acids. V lost 6 bases and J 1 base, leaving 13 bases between the germline ends. This CDR3 reads CASSRDGRSNQPQHF. For the CDR3, the DNA is TGTGCCAGCAGTCGAGATGGGAGAAGCAATCAGCCCCAGCATTTT.